The clone carrying this T cell receptor beta chain was detected only once. One base away lies a much larger clone, so this may be a sequencing read error. The data were obtained in a study of tumor and adjacent non-tumor tissue in lung cancer. Study-level information: Histology: under 15 adenocarcinoma, a couple of squamous cell carcinoma, 1 small cell lung cancer. Aged about 31 to 80 years, patients included roughly 10 men and several women with stage I to III disease.

The template was RNA from unsorted bulk tissue. The normal lung tissue was taken more than 3 cm from the tumor edge. Three rounds of nested PCR, following a modified ARM-PCR protocol, produced the TCRbeta library. Each CDR3 protein gets one entry after TCRdb re-called the multiplex PCR reads with MiXCR. The repertoire holds approximately 66,000 distinct CDR3 sequences, with roughly two thirds as singletons. The V end was cut by 2 bases, the J end by 3 bases, with 13 bases between. In germline, CDR1 is SGHNT, CDR2 YYREEE (reference sequence). The CDR3 is 15 amino acids. What was sequenced was distant non-tumor lung tissue. The receptor was derived from a man between 65 and 79 years old with non-small cell lung cancer. The V call is TRBV5-4, the J call TRBJ2-3; a weak D match, TRBD1 (5 bases). The CDR3 loop is CASSLSGAGTDTQYF. DNA for the CDR3: TGTGCCAGCAGCTTAAGTGGGGCAGGGACAGATACGCAGTATTTT.